This TCR beta chain stems from a study of shared clonotypes between healthy human individuals. The study's findings and limits: Some clonotypes were shared by all four sorted-subset donors, while others were not shared. The non-shared ones had lower generation probabilities than the shared ones.

The naive CD8 population came from CD45RO-negative cells selected for CCR7, without terminally differentiated effector memory CD45RA+ cells. About this clone: Its antigen is as yet unknown. Given a much more abundant clone one base away, this may be a read error. Other DNA sequences of this sample code for an identical CDR3.

Trimming took 4 bases from V and 3 from J; bases not matched to a gene: 4. The CDR3 totals 14 residues. Germline V gives CDR1 SGHDT, CDR2 YYEEEE. At the deep level, the assay was run. The assay was immunoSEQ multiplex PCR, and TCRdb's table has in-frame clones only and misses some. The data hold more than 2 million clones, with around 96% observed a single time. The receptor's source is a man aged 18-30 years in good health. The chain links TRBV5-6 to TRBJ2-7, with 10 bases that match TRBD1. The sequencing input was naive CD8+ T cells sorted from blood. For the CDR3, the DNA is TGTGCCAGCAGCCCCGGGACAGGGGTCTACGAGCAGTACTTC. It codes for CASSPGTGVYEQYF.